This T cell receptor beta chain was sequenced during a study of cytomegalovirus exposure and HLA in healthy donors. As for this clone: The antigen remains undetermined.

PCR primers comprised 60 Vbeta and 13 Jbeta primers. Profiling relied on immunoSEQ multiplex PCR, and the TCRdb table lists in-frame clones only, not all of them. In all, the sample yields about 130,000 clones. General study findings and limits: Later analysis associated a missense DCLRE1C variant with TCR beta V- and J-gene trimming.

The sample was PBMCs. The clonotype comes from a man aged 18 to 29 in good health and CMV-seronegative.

The CDR3 DNA sequence: TGCGCCAGCAGCTTGGTTTCTAGCACGGACGGAGAGACCCAGTACTTC. It translates to CASSLVSSTDGETQYF. The chain recombines TRBV5-1 with TRBJ2-5, with D perhaps matching TRBD2 (5 bases). From germline, CDR1 is SGHRS and CDR2 YFSETQ. The CDR3 extends over 16 amino acids. V dropped 0 bases and J dropped 4 bases, with 16 bases sitting between them.